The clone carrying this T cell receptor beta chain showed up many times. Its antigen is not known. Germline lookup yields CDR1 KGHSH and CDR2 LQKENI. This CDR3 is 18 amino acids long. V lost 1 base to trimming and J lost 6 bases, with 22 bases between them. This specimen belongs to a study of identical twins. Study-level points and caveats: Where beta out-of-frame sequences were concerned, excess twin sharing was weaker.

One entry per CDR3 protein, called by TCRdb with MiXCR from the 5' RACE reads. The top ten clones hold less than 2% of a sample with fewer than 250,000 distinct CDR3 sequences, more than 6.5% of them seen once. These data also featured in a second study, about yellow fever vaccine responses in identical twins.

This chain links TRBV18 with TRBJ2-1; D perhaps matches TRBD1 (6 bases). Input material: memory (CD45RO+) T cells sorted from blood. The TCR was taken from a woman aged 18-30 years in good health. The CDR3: CASSPRDTSGLGSNEQFF. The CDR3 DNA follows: TGTGCCAGCTCACCACGGGACACTAGTGGTTTGGGAAGCAATGAGCAGTTCTTC.